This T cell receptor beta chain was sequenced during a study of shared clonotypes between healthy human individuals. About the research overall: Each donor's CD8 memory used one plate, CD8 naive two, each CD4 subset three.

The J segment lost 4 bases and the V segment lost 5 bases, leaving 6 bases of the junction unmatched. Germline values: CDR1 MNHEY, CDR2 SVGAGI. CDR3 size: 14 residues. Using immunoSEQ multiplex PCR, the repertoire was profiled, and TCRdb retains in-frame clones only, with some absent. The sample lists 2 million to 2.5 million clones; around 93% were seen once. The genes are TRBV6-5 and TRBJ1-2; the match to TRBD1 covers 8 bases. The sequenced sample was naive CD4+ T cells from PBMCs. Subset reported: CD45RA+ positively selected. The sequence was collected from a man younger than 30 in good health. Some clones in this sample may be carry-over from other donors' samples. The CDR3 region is CASSEDRDGYGYTF. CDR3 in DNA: TGTGCCAGCAGTGAGGACAGGGATGGCTATGGCTACACCTTC.